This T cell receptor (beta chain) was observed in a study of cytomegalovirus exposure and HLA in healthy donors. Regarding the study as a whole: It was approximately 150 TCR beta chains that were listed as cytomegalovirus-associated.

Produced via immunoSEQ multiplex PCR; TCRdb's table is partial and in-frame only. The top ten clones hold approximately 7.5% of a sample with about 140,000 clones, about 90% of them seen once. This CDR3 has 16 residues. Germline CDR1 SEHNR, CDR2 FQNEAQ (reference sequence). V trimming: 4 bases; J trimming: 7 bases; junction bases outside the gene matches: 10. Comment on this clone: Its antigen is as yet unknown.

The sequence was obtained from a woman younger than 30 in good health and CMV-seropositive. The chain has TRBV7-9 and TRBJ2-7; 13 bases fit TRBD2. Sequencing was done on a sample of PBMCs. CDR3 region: CASSSRLAGGPLEQYF. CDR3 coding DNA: TGTGCCAGCAGCTCTCGACTAGCGGGAGGACCCTTGGAGCAGTACTTC.